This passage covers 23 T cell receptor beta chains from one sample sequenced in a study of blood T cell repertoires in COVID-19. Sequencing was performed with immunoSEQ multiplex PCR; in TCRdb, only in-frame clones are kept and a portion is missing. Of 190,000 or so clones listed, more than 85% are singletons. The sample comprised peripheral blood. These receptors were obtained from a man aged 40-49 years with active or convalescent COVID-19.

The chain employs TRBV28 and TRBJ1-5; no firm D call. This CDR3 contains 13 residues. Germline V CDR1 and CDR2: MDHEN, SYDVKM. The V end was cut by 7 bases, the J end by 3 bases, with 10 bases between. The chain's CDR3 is CASKMRANQPQHF. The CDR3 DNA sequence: TGTGCCAGCAAGATGAGGGCCAATCAGCCCCAGCATTTT.

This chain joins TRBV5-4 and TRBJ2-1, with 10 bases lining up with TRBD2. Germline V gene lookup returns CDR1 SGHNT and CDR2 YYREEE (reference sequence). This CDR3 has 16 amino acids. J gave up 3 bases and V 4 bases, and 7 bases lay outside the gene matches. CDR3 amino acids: CASSDSGGRYYNEQFF. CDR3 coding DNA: TGTGCCAGCAGCGATAGCGGGGGGAGGTACTACAATGAGCAGTTCTTC.

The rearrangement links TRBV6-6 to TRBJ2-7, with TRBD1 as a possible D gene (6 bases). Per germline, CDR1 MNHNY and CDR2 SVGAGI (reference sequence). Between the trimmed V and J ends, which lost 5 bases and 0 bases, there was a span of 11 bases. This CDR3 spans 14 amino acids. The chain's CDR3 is CASSPRTVSYEQYF. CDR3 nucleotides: TGTGCCAGCAGTCCCCGGACAGTCTCCTACGAGCAGTACTTC.

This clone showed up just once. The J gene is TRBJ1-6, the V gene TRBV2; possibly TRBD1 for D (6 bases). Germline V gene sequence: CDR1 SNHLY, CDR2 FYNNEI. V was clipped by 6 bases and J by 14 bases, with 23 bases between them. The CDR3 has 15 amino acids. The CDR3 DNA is TGTGCCAGCAGGGCTCGGACAGACGCTGACTTCACCCTCCACTTT. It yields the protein CASRARTDADFTLHF.

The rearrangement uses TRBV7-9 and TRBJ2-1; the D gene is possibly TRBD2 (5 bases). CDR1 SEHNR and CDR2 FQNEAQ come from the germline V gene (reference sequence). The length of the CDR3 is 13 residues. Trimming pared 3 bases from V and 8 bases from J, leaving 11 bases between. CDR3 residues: CASSFRGWDEQFF. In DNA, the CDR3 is TGTGCCAGCAGCTTCCGGGGATGGGATGAGCAGTTCTTC.

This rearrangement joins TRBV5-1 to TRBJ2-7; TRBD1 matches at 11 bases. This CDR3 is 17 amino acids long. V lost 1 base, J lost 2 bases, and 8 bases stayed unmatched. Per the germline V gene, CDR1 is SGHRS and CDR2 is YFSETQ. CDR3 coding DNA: TGCGCCAGCAGCTTGTTTCGGCCGGGACAGGGGGCCTACGAGCAGTACTTC. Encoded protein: CASSLFRPGQGAYEQYF.

The CDR3 is CASSSTGQGSYNEQFF. The CDR3 DNA reads TGCGCCAGCAGCTCGACGGGACAGGGATCCTACAATGAGCAGTTCTTC. The V call is TRBV5-1, the J call TRBJ2-1, with 9 bases identical to TRBD1. The CDR3 runs 16 residues. Per germline, CDR1 SGHRS and CDR2 YFSETQ. J gave up 1 base and V 3 bases, and 5 bases lay outside the gene matches.

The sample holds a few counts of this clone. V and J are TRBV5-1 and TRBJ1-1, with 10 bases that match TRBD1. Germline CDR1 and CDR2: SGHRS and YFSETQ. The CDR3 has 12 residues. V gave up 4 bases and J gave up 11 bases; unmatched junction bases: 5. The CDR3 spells CASSGTGEVAFF. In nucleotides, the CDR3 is TGCGCCAGCAGCGGGACAGGGGAGGTTGCTTTCTTT.

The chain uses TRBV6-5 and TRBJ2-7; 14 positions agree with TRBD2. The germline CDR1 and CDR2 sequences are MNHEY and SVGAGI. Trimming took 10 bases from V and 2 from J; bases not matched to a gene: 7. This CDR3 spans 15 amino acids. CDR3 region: CAIRTSGGHPYEQYF. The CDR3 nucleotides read TGTGCCATTCGGACTAGCGGGGGGCACCCCTACGAGCAGTACTTC.

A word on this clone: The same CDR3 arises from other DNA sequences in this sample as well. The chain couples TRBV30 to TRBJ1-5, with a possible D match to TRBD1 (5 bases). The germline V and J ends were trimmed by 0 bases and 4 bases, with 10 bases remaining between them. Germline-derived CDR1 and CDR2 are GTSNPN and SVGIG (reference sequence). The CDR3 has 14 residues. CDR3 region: CAWSVGQGNQPQHF. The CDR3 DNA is TGTGCCTGGAGTGTAGGGCAGGGAAATCAGCCCCAGCATTTT.

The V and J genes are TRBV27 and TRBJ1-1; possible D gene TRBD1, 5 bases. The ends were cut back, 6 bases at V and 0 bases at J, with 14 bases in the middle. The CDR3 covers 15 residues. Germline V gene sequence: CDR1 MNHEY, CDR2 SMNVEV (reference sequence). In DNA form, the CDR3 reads TGTGCCAGCAGCCCGCTGGGGGGAATGAACACTGAAGCTTTCTTT. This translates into CASSPLGGMNTEAFF.

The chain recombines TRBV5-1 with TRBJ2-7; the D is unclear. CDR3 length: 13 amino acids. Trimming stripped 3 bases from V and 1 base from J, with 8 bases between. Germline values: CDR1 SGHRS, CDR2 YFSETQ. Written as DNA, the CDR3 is TGCGCCAGCAGCTCATACACGTCCTACGAGCAGTACTTC. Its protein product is CASSSYTSYEQYF.

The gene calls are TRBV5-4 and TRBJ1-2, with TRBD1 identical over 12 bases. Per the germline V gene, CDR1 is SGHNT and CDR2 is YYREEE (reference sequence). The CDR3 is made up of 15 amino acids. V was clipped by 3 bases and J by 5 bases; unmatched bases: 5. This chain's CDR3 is CASSYGTGGMYGYTF. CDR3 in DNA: TGTGCCAGCAGCTATGGGACAGGGGGCATGTATGGCTACACCTTC.

CDR3 sequence: CASSLPGRQGLNTEAFF. DNA for the CDR3: TGCGCCAGCAGCTTGCCGGGTCGGCAGGGCTTGAACACTGAAGCTTTCTTT. The chain is built from TRBV5-1 and TRBJ1-1, with TRBD1 as a possible D gene (5 bases). V dropped 1 base and J dropped 0 bases, with 16 bases sitting between them. The germline V gene encodes CDR1 SGHRS and CDR2 YFSETQ. The CDR3 contains 17 residues.

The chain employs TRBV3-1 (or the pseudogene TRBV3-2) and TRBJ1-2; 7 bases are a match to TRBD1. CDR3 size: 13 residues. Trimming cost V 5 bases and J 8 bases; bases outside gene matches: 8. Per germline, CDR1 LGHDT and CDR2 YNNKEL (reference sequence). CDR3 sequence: CASSDGTARGYTF. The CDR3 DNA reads TGTGCCAGCAGCGATGGGACAGCAAGGGGCTACACCTTC.

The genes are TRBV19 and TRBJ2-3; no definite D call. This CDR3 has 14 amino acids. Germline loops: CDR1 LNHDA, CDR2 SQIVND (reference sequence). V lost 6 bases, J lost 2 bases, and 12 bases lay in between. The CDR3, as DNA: TGTGCCAGTAGGGAGCCATCTCCCACAGATACGCAGTATTTT. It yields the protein CASREPSPTDTQYF.

CDR3 protein: CASIPGGFGEAFF. CDR3 nucleotide sequence: TGTGCCAGCATCCCAGGGGGCTTTGGTGAAGCTTTCTTT. The chain carries TRBV6-2 or TRBV6-3 and TRBJ1-1; TRBD1 aligns across 8 bases. Germline V lookup: CDR1 MNHEY, CDR2 SVGEGT. The CDR3 has 13 residues. The V segment lost 7 bases and the J segment 7 bases; nucleotides outside the gene matches: 8.

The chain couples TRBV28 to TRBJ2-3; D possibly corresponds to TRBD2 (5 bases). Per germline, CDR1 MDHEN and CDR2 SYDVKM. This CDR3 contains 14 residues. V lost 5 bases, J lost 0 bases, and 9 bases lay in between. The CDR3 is CASSLGLSTDTQYF. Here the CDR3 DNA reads TGTGCCAGCAGTCTTGGACTGAGCACAGATACGCAGTATTTT.

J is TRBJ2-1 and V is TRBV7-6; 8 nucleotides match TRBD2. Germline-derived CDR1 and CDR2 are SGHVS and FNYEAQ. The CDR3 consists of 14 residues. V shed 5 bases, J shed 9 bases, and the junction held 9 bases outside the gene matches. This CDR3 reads CASSPPGLDVEQFF. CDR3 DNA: TGTGCCAGCAGCCCCCCGGGACTAGATGTTGAGCAGTTCTTC.

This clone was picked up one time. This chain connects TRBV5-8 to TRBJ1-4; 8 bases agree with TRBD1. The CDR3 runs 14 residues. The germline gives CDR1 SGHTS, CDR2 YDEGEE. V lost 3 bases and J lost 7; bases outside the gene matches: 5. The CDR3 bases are TGTGCCAGCAGCTGGCAGGGGGCTGGTGAAAAACTGTTTTTT. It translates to CASSWQGAGEKLFF.

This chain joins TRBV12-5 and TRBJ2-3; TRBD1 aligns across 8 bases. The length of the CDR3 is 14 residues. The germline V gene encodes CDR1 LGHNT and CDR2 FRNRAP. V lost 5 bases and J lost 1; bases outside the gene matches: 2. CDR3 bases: TGTGCTAGTGGTCGGGGACAGGGCACAGATACGCAGTATTTT. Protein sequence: CASGRGQGTDTQYF.

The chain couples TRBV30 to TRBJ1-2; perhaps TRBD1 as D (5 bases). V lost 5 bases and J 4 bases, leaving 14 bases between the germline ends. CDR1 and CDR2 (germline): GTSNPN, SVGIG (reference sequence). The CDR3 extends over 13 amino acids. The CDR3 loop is CAWSGFLLYGYTF. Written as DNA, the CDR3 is TGTGCCTGGTCAGGGTTTCTCCTCTATGGCTACACCTTC.

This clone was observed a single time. The CDR3 here is CASSLGEAQGYTF. The CDR3 DNA is TGTGCCAGCAGCTTAGGGGAGGCTCAAGGCTACACCTTC. The V call is TRBV11-1, the J call TRBJ1-2; D not certain. CDR3 size: 13 residues. Trimming took 1 base from V and 8 from J, leaving 11 bases between them. Germline CDR1 reads SGHAT; CDR2 reads FQDESV (reference sequence).